The entry below gives a single T cell receptor (beta chain) sequence along with its context. This entry belongs to a study of blood T cell repertoires in COVID-19. The overall study: The United States, Italy and Spain provided the acute and convalescent COVID-19 samples. The analysed material was cDNA or gDNA that came from T cells, B-cell-depleted T cells, or PBMCs.

TCRdb's table, derived via immunoSEQ multiplex PCR, lists solely in-frame clones and lacks some. The sample records about 210,000 clones, approximately 88% being singletons. Germline V gene data show CDR1 as SGHDN and CDR2 as FVKESK. V was shortened by 5 bases and J by 4 bases, with 11 bases between the two germline ends. CDR3 size: 13 residues. Participants, about 18 to 95 years old, spanned approximately 25 US areas. Participants reported their clinical history, and cohort assignment relied on those reports. The TCR was taken from a man younger than 35 with acute COVID-19. V is TRBV14 and J is TRBJ1-2; perhaps TRBD1 as D (5 bases). The sequencing input was PBMCs or T cells enriched from blood (not recorded which). The DNA of the CDR3 is TGTGCCAGCAGCTCACAGGTCTCCTATGGCTACACCTTC. It codes for CASSSQVSYGYTF. Full variable domain (outside the CDR3, taken from reference TRBV14 and TRBJ1-2): EAGVTQFPSHSVIEKGQTVTLRCDPISGHDNLYWYRRVMGKEIKFLLHFVKESKQDESGMPNNRFLAERTGGTYSTLKVQPAELEDSGVYFCASSSQVSYGYTFGSGTRLTVV.